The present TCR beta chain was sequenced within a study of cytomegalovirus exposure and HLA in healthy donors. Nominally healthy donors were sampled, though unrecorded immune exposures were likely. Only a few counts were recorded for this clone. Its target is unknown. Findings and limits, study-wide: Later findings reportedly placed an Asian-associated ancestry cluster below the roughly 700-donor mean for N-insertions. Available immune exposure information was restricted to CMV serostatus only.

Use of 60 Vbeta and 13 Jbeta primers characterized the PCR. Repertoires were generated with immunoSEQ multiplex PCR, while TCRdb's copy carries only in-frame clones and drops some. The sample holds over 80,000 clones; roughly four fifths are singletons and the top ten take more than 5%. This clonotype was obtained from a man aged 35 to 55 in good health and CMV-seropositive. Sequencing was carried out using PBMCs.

CDR3 coding DNA: TGTGCCAGCAGCAACGGACTCACAGATACGCAGTATTTT. Translation: CASSNGLTDTQYF. This rearrangement joins TRBV7-8 to TRBJ2-3; D may be TRBD2 (5 bases). Trimming took 5 bases from V and 2 from J, leaving 8 bases between them. The CDR3 spans 13 residues. Germline V gene data show CDR1 as SGHVS and CDR2 as FQNEAQ.